This note documents a single T cell receptor beta chain sequence. Authors' data handling: Counts of nucleated cells, estimated from reference gene primer amplification, were obtained. Sequenced by immunoSEQ multiplex PCR; TCRdb stores in-frame clones only, minus some. That table gives V, J and clone size, and the DNA gave D and trimming. The sample consists of 250,000 to 300,000 clones, 70% to 90% of them appearing once. Germline loops: CDR1 SGHAT, CDR2 FQNNGV. The CDR3 is 15 residues long. V dropped 0 bases and J dropped 9; count of bases not matched to a gene: 7. The sample is drawn from a study of blood T cell repertoires in COVID-19. Turning to the study itself: Samples came from the United States, Italy and Spain, spanning acute and convalescent COVID-19. The cDNA or gDNA used as material had been derived from T cells, B-cell-depleted T cells, or PBMCs.

The clonotype was recovered from a man aged 60 to 75 who had recovered from COVID-19. Sequencing used peripheral blood. This rearrangement joins TRBV11-2 to TRBJ2-1; TRBD2 matches 8 bases. The CDR3 spells CASSLDPAGVAEQFF. In DNA form, the CDR3 reads TGTGCCAGCAGCTTAGATCCAGCGGGAGTGGCTGAGCAGTTCTTC.